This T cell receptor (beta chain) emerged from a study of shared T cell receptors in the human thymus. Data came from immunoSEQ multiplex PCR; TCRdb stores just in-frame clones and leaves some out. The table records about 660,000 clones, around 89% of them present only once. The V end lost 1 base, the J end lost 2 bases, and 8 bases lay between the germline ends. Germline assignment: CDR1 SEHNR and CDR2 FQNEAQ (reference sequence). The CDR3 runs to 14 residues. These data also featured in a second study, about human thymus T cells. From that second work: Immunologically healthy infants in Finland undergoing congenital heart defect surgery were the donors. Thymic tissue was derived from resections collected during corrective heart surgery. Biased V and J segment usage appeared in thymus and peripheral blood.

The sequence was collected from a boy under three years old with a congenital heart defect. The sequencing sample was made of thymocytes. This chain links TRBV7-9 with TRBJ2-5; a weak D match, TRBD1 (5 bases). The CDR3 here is CASSLEGVQETQYF. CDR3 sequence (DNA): TGTGCCAGCAGCTTAGAAGGGGTTCAAGAGACCCAGTACTTC.